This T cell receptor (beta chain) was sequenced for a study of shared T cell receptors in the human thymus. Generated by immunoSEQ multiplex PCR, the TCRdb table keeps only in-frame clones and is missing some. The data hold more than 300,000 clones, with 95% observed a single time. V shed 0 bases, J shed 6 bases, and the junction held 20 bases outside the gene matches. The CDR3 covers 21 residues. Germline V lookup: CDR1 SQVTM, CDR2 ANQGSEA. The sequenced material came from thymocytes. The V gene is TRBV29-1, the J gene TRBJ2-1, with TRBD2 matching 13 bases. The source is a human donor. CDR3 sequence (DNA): TGCAGCGTTGAAGATCCTATTACAGGGCTACTAGCGGGAGGGCACATCAATGAGCAGTTCTTC. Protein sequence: CSVEDPITGLLAGGHINEQFF.